This note documents a single TCR beta chain sequence. Per the authors' pipeline: By means of reference gene primer amplification, nucleated cell counts were estimated. Method: immunoSEQ multiplex PCR; TCRdb's copy keeps in-frame clones and lacks some. V and J calls plus clone size are reproduced from that table; the DNA served to infer D and trimming. This table holds roughly 44,000 clones, 70% to 90% found once. The sample originates from a study of blood T cell repertoires in COVID-19. The CDR3 has 14 amino acids. The V gene end was trimmed by 6 bases and the J gene end by 8 bases; junction bases not matched to a gene: 6. Looked up from germline, CDR1 is MNHEY and CDR2 is SVGAGI.

The material sequenced was peripheral blood. V usage is TRBV6-5 and J usage is TRBJ2-1; 11 bases line up with TRBD1. The receptor was isolated from a man older than 75 with acute or convalescent COVID-19. In DNA, the CDR3 is TGTGCCAGCAGCTTGGGGACAGGGGGTCATGAGCAGTTCTTC. It translates to CASSLGTGGHEQFF.